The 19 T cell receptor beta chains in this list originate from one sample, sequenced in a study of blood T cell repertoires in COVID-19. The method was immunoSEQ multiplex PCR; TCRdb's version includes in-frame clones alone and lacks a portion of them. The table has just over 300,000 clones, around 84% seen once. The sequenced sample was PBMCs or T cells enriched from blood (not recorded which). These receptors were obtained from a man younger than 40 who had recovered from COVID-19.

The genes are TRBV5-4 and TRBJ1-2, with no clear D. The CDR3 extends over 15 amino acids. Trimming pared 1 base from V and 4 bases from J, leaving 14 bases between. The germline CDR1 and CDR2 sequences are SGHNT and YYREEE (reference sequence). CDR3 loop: CASSLPSPPSYGYTF. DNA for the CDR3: TGTGCCAGCAGCTTGCCCTCGCCCCCTAGCTATGGCTACACCTTC.

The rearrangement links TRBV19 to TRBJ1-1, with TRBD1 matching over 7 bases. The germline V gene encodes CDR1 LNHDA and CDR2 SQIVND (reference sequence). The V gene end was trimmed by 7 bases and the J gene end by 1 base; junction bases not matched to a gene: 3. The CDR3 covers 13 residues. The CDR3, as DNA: TGTGCCAGTACGGGACAGAGGAACACTGAAGCTTTCTTT. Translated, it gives CASTGQRNTEAFF.

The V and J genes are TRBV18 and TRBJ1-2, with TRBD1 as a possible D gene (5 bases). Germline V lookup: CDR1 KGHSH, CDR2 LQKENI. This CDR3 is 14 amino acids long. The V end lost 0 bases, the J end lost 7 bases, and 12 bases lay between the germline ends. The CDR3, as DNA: TGTGCCAGCTCACCACCGGTGAGGGGACTTGGCTACACCTTC. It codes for CASSPPVRGLGYTF.

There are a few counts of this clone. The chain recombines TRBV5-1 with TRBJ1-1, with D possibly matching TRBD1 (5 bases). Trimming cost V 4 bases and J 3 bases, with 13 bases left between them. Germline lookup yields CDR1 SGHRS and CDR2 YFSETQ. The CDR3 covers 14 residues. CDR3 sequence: CASSRGGVDTEAFF. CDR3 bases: TGCGCCAGCAGCAGGGGCGGGGTGGACACTGAAGCTTTCTTT.

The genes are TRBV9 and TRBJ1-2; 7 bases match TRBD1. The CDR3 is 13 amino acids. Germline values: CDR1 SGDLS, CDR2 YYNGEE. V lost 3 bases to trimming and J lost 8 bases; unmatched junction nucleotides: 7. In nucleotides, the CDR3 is TGTGCCAGCAGCGACCAACAGGGGACAGGCTACACCTTC. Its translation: CASSDQQGTGYTF. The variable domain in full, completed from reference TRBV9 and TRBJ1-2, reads DSGVTQTPKHLITATGQRVTLRCSPRSGDLSVYWYQQSLDQGLQFLIQYYNGEERAKGNILERFSAQQFPDLHSELNLSSLELGDSALYFCASSDQQGTGYTFGSGTRLTVV.

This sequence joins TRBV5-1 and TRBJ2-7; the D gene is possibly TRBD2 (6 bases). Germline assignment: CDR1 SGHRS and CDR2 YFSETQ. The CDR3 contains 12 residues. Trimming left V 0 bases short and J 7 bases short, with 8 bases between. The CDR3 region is CASSLAGEEQYF. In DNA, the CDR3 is TGCGCCAGCAGCTTGGCGGGGGAAGAGCAGTACTTC.

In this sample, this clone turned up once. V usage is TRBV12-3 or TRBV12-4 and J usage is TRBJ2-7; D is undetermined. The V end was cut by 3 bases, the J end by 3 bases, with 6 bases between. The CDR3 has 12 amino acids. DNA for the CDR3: TGTGCCAGCAGTTTTCACAGCTACGAGCAGTACTTC. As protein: CASSFHSYEQYF.

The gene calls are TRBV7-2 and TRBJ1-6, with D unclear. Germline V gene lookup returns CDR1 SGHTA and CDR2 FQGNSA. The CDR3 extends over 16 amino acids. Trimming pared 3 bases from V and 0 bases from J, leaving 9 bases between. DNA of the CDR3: TGTGCCAGCAGCTTTTTCCACAGCTCCTATAATTCACCCCTCCACTTT. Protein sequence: CASSFFHSSYNSPLHF.

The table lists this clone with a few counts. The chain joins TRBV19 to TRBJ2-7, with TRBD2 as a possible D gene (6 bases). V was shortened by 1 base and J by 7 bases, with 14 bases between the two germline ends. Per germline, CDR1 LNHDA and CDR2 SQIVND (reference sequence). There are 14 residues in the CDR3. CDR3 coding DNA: TGTGCCAGTAGTATAGCCGGGACTTCGTGGGAGCAGTACTTC. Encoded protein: CASSIAGTSWEQYF. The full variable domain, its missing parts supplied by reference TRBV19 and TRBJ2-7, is DGGITQSPKYLFRKEGQNVTLSCEQNLNHDAMYWYRQDPGQGLRLIYYSQIVNDFQKGDIAEGYSVSREKKESFPLTVTSAQKNPTAFYLCASSIAGTSWEQYFGPGTRLTVT.

This CDR3 reads CASSTTGGSQPQHF. The CDR3 DNA reads TGTGCCAGCAGCACTACAGGGGGCAGTCAGCCCCAGCATTTT. The V and J genes are TRBV2 and TRBJ1-5; 9 bases are shared with TRBD1. CDR1 is SNHLY, CDR2 FYNNEI, per germline. CDR3 length equals 14 residues. V dropped 6 bases and J dropped 6; count of bases not matched to a gene: 6.

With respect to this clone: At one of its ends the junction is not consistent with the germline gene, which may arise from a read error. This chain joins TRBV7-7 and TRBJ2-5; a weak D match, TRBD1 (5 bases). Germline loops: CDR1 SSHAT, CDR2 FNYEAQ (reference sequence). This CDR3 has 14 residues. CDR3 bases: TGTGCTAGCAGCCCCCCCGGCGCAGGGGAGACCCAGTACTTC. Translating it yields CASSPPGAGETQYF.

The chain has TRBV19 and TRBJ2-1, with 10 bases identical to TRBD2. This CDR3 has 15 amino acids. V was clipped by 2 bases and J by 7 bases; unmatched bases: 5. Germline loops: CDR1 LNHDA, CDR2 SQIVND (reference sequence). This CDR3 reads CASSILAGERNEQFF. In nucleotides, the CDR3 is TGTGCCAGTAGTATACTAGCGGGAGAGAGAAATGAGCAGTTCTTC.

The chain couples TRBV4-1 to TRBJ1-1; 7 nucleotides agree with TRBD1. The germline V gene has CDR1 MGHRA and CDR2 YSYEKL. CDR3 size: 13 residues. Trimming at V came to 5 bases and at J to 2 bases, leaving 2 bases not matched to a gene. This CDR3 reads CASSGTDNTEAFF. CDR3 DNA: TGCGCCAGCAGCGGGACAGATAACACTGAAGCTTTCTTT.

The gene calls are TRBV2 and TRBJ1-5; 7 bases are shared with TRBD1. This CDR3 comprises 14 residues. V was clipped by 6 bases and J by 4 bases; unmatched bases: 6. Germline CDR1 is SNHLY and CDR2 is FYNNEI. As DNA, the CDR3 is TGTGCCAGCAGGGGGACAGCCACTAATCAGCCCCAGCATTTT. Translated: CASRGTATNQPQHF.

The CDR3 DNA is TGTGCCAGTGGCCAGTCCCATCAGCCCCAGCATTTT. Translated: CASGQSHQPQHF. This rearrangement joins TRBV19 to TRBJ1-5; no clear D gene. CDR1 and CDR2 from the germline V gene are LNHDA and SQIVND (reference sequence). CDR3 length: 12 residues. V dropped 8 bases and J dropped 5 bases, with 10 bases sitting between them.

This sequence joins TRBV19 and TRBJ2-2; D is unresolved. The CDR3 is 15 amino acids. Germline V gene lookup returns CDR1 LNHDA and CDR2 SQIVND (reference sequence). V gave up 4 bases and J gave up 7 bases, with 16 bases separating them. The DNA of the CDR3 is TGTGCCAGTAGTACCCTGATAGCCAGAGGCGGGGAGCTGTTTTTT. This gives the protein CASSTLIARGGELFF.

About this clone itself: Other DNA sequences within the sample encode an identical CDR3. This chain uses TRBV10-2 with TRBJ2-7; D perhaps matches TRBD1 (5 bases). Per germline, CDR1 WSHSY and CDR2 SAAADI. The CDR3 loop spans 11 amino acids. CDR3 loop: CASLQGYEQYF. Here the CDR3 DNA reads TGCGCTTCTCTCCAGGGTTACGAGCAGTACTTC.

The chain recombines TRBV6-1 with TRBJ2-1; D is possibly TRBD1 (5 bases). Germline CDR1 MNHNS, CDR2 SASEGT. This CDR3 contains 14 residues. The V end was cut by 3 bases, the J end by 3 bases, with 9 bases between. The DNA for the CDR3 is TGTGCCAGCAGTGACCAGGGTGGCTACAATGAGCAGTTCTTC. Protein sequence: CASSDQGGYNEQFF.

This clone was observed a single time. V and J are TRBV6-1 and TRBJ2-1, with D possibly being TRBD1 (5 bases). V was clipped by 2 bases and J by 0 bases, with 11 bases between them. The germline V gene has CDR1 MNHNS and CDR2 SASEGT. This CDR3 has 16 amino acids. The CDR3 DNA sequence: TGTGCCAGCAGTGAAATAGACAGAAGCTCCTACAATGAGCAGTTCTTC. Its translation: CASSEIDRSSYNEQFF.